Listed below are T cell receptor beta chains from one sample, sequenced in a study of cytomegalovirus exposure and HLA in healthy donors. TCRdb keeps only in-frame clones here, not all; method: immunoSEQ multiplex PCR. The repertoire has under 200,000 clones, more than 65% of them found once; the top ten carry 0.5% to 0.55%. The source material was PBMCs. These receptors all stem from a woman between 50 and 59 years old in good health and CMV-seronegative. Both conserved end residues are part of each CDR3. A D gene is named only where the DNA matches it firmly. Clone size is not always given. Where it is, it says once, few, many or a class for expanded clones.

TGTGCCAGCAGGGCCAGGGGTTTGATCCACGAGCAGTACTTC	CASRARGLIHEQYF	NA	TRBJ2-7	TRBV6-5	NA
TGTGCCTGGAGTGTTAGTGGTGCTGAAGCTTTCTTT	CAWSVSGAEAFF	NA	TRBJ1-1	TRBV30	once
TGCGCCAGCAGCTTCACAGGGGGCATCAATGAGCAGTTCTTC	CASSFTGGINEQFF	TRBD1	TRBJ2-1	TRBV7-2	NA
TGTGCCAGCCCGCCTAGCGGGAGTTCCTCCCAAGAGACCCAGTACTTC	CASPPSGSSSQETQYF	TRBD2	TRBJ2-5	TRBV28	few
TGTGCCAGCAGTCACTTCCCCTTTCGGGACAGGGGTTACAATGAGCAGTTCTTC	CASSHFPFRDRGYNEQFF	TRBD1	TRBJ2-1	TRBV27	NA
TGTGCCAGCAGTTTAATCGGGCGGGGAAGCACAGATACGCAGTATTTT	CASSLIGRGSTDTQYF	NA	TRBJ2-3	TRBV28	NA
TGTGCCAGCAGTGACCAGGGGGGTATAGGCAATGAGCAGTTCTTC	CASSDQGGIGNEQFF	NA	TRBJ2-1	TRBV2	NA
TGTGCCAGCAGCAAAAACCCCTTAGCGGGAGGCCTTACCGGGGAGCTGTTTTTT	CASSKNPLAGGLTGELFF	NA	TRBJ2-2	TRBV21-1	NA
TGTGCCAGCAGGCTGACAGGGGTTAACACCGGGGAGCTGTTTTTT	CASRLTGVNTGELFF	TRBD1	TRBJ2-2	TRBV27	NA
TGTGCCAGCACCTACCTGGGACAGTACACTGAAGCTTTCTTT	CASTYLGQYTEAFF	TRBD1	TRBJ1-1	TRBV7-9	NA
TGTGCCAGCCGGACGGACAGGGGAACAATTGAAGCTTTCTTT	CASRTDRGTIEAFF	TRBD1	TRBJ1-1	TRBV7-9	NA
TGTGCCAGCAGTTCCCTTTCCCATGGGACAGGGACTAATCAGCCCCAGCATTTT	CASSSLSHGTGTNQPQHF	TRBD1	TRBJ1-5	TRBV28	few
TGTGCCAGCAGCGTTGGTCCTAGCGACTACGAGCAGTACTTC	CASSVGPSDYEQYF	NA	TRBJ2-7	TRBV9	few
TGTGCCAGCAGTTTAGGAGGGGATCTGGACGAGCAGTACTTC	CASSLGGDLDEQYF	NA	TRBJ2-7	TRBV28	NA
TGTGCCAGCAGTTACGGGGGGGCGGGATCCGTTTACGAGCAGTACTTC	CASSYGGAGSVYEQYF	NA	TRBJ2-7	TRBV6-5	NA
TGTGCCAGCAGCTTTCCGATCGCCCTCGAGGGCAATGAGCAGTTCTTC	CASSFPIALEGNEQFF	NA	TRBJ2-1	TRBV11-2	NA
TGTGCCAGTAGCCCGGGACAGGGGATTGGAATAGAGACCCAGTACTTC	CASSPGQGIGIETQYF	TRBD1	TRBJ2-5	TRBV19	NA
TGTGCCAGCAGCGCGGGGCACAGCTTCTATGGCTACACCTTC	CASSAGHSFYGYTF	NA	TRBJ1-2	TRBV25-1	NA
TGTGCCAGCAGGGGCAGGGTCCCAGATACGCAGTATTTT	CASRGRVPDTQYF	NA	TRBJ2-3	TRBV2	NA
TGTGCCAGCAGTTACAGTGGGAGCTCCTACAATGAGCAGTTCTTC	CASSYSGSSYNEQFF	NA	TRBJ2-1	TRBV6-5	once
TGTGCCACCCTACCCCGGCAGGGGGAAAGTCGGGAGCTGTTTTTT	CATLPRQGESRELFF	TRBD1	TRBJ2-2	TRBV10-3	NA
TGCGCCAGCAGCCTAACCTCTAGCACAGATACGCAGTATTTT	CASSLTSSTDTQYF	NA	TRBJ2-3	TRBV10-1	once
TGTGCCAGCTCAACAGACAGGGGGCTCAACTATGGCTACACCTTC	CASSTDRGLNYGYTF	TRBD1	TRBJ1-2	TRBV18	NA
TGTGCCAGCAGTGGTGTTACCCCACGACAACCTGGAAACACCATATATTTT	CASSGVTPRQPGNTIYF	NA	TRBJ1-3	TRBV7-9	NA
TGCGCCAGCAGCTTGGTGGGACAGAGAACCGGGGAGCTGTTTTTT	CASSLVGQRTGELFF	TRBD1	TRBJ2-2	TRBV5-1	NA